This T cell receptor beta chain was observed in a study of T cell repertoires in cytomegalovirus infection. The study's findings and limits: The study found HLA-C-restricted CMV-specific TCR beta clonotypes dominating the ex vivo response. Cumulative frequency of public TCR beta families picked out carriers of CMV plus the relevant HLA.

Germline V gene lookup returns CDR1 SGHAT and CDR2 FQNNGV. The CDR3 contains 18 residues. Note on this clonotype: Its antigen is unidentified. Germline is not matched at one junction end, which may reflect a read error.

Using its own MiXCR run on the reads, TCRdb lists one record per CDR3 protein. The table includes about 770,000 distinct CDR3 sequences, approximately 32% detected once. This sequence was found in a human donor in good health (CMV status not recorded). Some clones in this sample may be carry-over from other donors' samples. The V and J genes are TRBV11-2 and TRBJ2-6; D is perhaps TRBD1 or TRBD2 (6 bases each). The sequenced sample was cultured CD8+ T cells from PBMCs, obtained from culture after CMV antigen stimulation. CDR3 DNA sequence: TGTGCCAGCAGCTTAGAGGACGGGGGCTTAACTGGGGCCAACGTCCAGACTTTC. It is translated as CASSLEDGGLTGANVQTF.